These T cell receptor beta chains were read from a single sample in a study of long-term antiretroviral therapy in people with HIV. Libraries were prepared by immunoSEQ multiplex PCR; TCRdb keeps only in-frame clonotypes and omits some of them. The table lists fewer than 45,000 clones, 80% of them singletons. Sequenced material: unsorted PBMCs, taken 3.4 years after starting antiretroviral therapy. The receptors come from a man aged 30 to 45 with HIV. CDR3s include the opening cysteine and the closing phenylalanine or tryptophan. A D gene is named only where the DNA matches it firmly. Clone size is given for some rows only: seen once, a few or many times, or a class if the clone is expanded.

size: .; D: .; J: TRBJ2-7; V: TRBV19; CDR3: CASSYRVGGYEQYF; DNA: TGTGCCAGTAGCTACAGGGTAGGGGGTTACGAGCAGTACTTC
size: .; D: .; J: TRBJ2-2; V: TRBV14; CDR3: CASSRGGGTTTGELFF; DNA: TGTGCCAGCAGCCGAGGAGGAGGTACTACCACCGGGGAGCTGTTTTTT
size: .; D: .; J: TRBJ2-6; V: TRBV19; CDR3: CASSVGALSGANVLTF; DNA: TGTGCCAGTAGTGTAGGGGCCCTCTCTGGGGCCAACGTCCTGACTTTC
size: .; D: .; J: TRBJ2-1; V: TRBV10-2; CDR3: CASSDGAIYNEQFF; DNA: TGCGCCAGCAGTGACGGGGCGATCTACAATGAGCAGTTCTTC
size: .; D: .; J: TRBJ2-5; V: TRBV9; CDR3: CASSAPGRAPETQYF; DNA: TGTGCCAGCAGCGCACCCGGAAGGGCCCCGGAGACCCAGTACTTC
size: .; D: .; J: TRBJ2-7; V: TRBV28; CDR3: CASSLVRSYEQYF; DNA: TGTGCCAGCAGTTTAGTCAGATCCTACGAGCAGTACTTC
size: .; D: .; J: TRBJ2-1; V: TRBV2; CDR3: CASSSGTALANEQFF; DNA: TGTGCCAGCAGCTCCGGGACAGCACTAGCGAATGAGCAGTTCTTC
size: once; D: TRBD1; J: TRBJ2-7; V: TRBV27; CDR3: CASSLSGQGGYEQYF; DNA: TGTGCCAGCAGTTTGTCGGGACAGGGAGGGTACGAGCAGTACTTC
size: .; D: .; J: TRBJ1-5; V: TRBV19; CDR3: CASSILSDGFNQPQHF; DNA: TGTGCCAGTAGTATACTCAGCGACGGGTTCAATCAGCCCCAGCATTTT
size: few; D: .; J: TRBJ2-7; V: TRBV5-4; CDR3: CASSLGGGFYEQYF; DNA: TGTGCCAGCAGCTTAGGAGGGGGGTTTTACGAGCAGTACTTC
size: .; D: TRBD2; J: TRBJ2-7; V: TRBV11-2; CDR3: CASSLLAGAYEQYF; DNA: TGTGCCAGCAGCTTGTTAGCGGGGGCCTACGAGCAGTACTTC
size: .; D: .; J: TRBJ1-3; V: TRBV7-6; CDR3: CASSLGGTGNTIYF; DNA: TGTGCCAGCAGCTTAGGGGGGACTGGAAACACCATATATTTT
size: once; D: .; J: TRBJ2-5; V: TRBV6-5; CDR3: CASSFRNSHQETQYF; DNA: TGTGCCAGCAGTTTCCGGAACAGTCATCAAGAGACCCAGTACTTC
size: .; D: TRBD2; J: TRBJ2-3; V: TRBV6-1; CDR3: CASSEMASGPDTQYF; DNA: TGTGCCAGCAGTGAAATGGCTAGCGGCCCAGATACGCAGTATTTT
size: few; D: .; J: TRBJ2-2; V: TRBV7-3; CDR3: CASSSLLTGELFF; DNA: TGTGCCAGCAGCTCACTTTTAACCGGGGAGCTGTTTTTT
size: .; D: .; J: TRBJ2-1; V: TRBV12-5; CDR3: CASGPDGSSYNEQFF; DNA: TGTGCTAGTGGTCCCGACGGTAGCTCCTACAATGAGCAGTTCTTC
size: .; D: .; J: TRBJ2-3; V: TRBV7-9; CDR3: CASSYIGSKRGTQYF; DNA: TGTGCCAGCAGCTACATAGGTAGCAAAAGGGGTACGCAGTATTTT
size: .; D: .; J: TRBJ1-3; V: TRBV4-2; CDR3: CASSQDRVGNTIYF; DNA: TGTGCCAGCAGCCAAGACAGGGTCGGAAACACCATATATTTT
size: .; D: .; J: TRBJ1-2; V: TRBV19; CDR3: CASSSLMSDYGYTF; DNA: TGTGCCAGTAGTAGTTTGATGTCCGACTATGGCTACACCTTC
size: .; D: .; J: TRBJ1-5; V: TRBV4-3; CDR3: CASSQEPRGQPQHF; DNA: TGCGCCAGCAGCCAAGAACCCAGAGGACAGCCCCAGCATTTT
size: .; D: .; J: TRBJ1-2; V: TRBV10-2; CDR3: CASSEDSYGYTF; DNA: TGCGCCAGCAGCGAGGACAGCTATGGCTACACCTTC
size: .; D: .; J: TRBJ2-3; V: TRBV9; CDR3: CASSVLGVTDTQYF; DNA: TGTGCCAGCAGCGTACTAGGGGTCACAGATACGCAGTATTTT
size: once; D: .; J: TRBJ2-6; V: TRBV6-5; CDR3: CAGKAAGANVLTF; DNA: TGTGCCGGCAAGGCAGCTGGGGCCAACGTCCTGACTTTC
size: .; D: TRBD1; J: TRBJ1-5; V: TRBV28; CDR3: CASSLWGTGSNQPQHF; DNA: TGTGCCAGCAGTTTATGGGGGACAGGGAGCAATCAGCCCCAGCATTTT
size: few; D: TRBD1; J: TRBJ1-5; V: TRBV7-2; CDR3: CASGTGASNQPQHF; DNA: TGTGCCAGCGGAACAGGGGCGAGCAATCAGCCCCAGCATTTT
size: .; D: .; J: TRBJ2-7; V: TRBV7-6; CDR3: CASSSPDSYEQYF; DNA: TGTGCCAGCAGCTCCCCTGACAGCTACGAGCAGTACTTC
size: .; D: .; J: TRBJ2-1; V: TRBV20-1; CDR3: CSASFLKEQFF; DNA: TGCAGTGCTTCATTTCTGAAAGAGCAGTTCTTC
size: .; D: TRBD1; J: TRBJ2-7; V: TRBV4-1; CDR3: CASSQTGTGTYEQYF; DNA: TGCGCCAGCAGCCAAACCGGGACAGGGACCTACGAGCAGTACTTC
size: few; D: .; J: TRBJ2-7; V: TRBV18; CDR3: CASSPQRPYEQYF; DNA: TGTGCCAGCTCACCACAGCGCCCCTACGAGCAGTACTTC
size: .; D: .; J: TRBJ1-1; V: TRBV5-8; CDR3: CASSFIGTEAFF; DNA: TGTGCCAGCAGCTTCATTGGCACTGAAGCTTTCTTT
size: .; D: .; J: TRBJ2-7; V: TRBV7-9; CDR3: CASSRSLDEQYF; DNA: TGTGCCAGCAGCAGGAGCCTTGACGAGCAGTACTTC
size: medium-sized; D: TRBD1; J: TRBJ1-1; V: TRBV5-6; CDR3: CASDTGATNTEAFF; DNA: TGTGCCAGCGACACAGGGGCAACTAACACTGAAGCTTTCTTT
size: .; D: TRBD1; J: TRBJ1-3; V: TRBV28; CDR3: CASSNFLGQRNTIYF; DNA: TGTGCCAGCAGTAACTTCCTGGGACAGAGAAACACCATATATTTT
size: few; D: .; J: TRBJ1-4; V: TRBV7-9; CDR3: CASSLDGRNEKLFF; DNA: TGTGCCAGCAGTTTAGACGGAAGAAATGAAAAACTGTTTTTT
size: .; D: .; J: TRBJ1-4; V: TRBV18; CDR3: CASSPGTLNEKLFF; DNA: TGTGCCAGCTCACCGGGGACGCTCAATGAAAAACTGTTTTTT
size: few; D: TRBD2; J: TRBJ2-1; V: TRBV5-1; CDR3: CASSLGSLAGVSDEQFF; DNA: TGCGCCAGCAGCTTGGGGTCACTAGCGGGAGTTTCGGATGAGCAGTTCTTC
size: .; D: TRBD1; J: TRBJ1-3; V: TRBV5-4; CDR3: CASSSGQGRNTIYF; DNA: TGTGCCAGCAGCTCTGGACAGGGAAGAAACACCATATATTTT
size: .; D: .; J: TRBJ1-4; V: TRBV28; CDR3: CASSLRPEKLFF; DNA: TGTGCCAGCAGTTTACGGCCGGAAAAACTGTTTTTT
size: .; D: .; J: TRBJ2-7; V: TRBV29-1; CDR3: CSVEAGGPLLEQYF; DNA: TGCAGCGTTGAGGCCGGCGGACCCTTGTTAGAGCAGTACTTC
size: .; D: TRBD1; J: TRBJ1-1; V: TRBV29-1; CDR3: CSAGTGSQSDTEAFF; DNA: TGCAGCGCCGGGACAGGAAGTCAATCGGACACTGAAGCTTTCTTT
size: .; D: .; J: TRBJ2-1; V: TRBV6-6; CDR3: CASSDRTRQFF; DNA: TGTGCCAGCAGTGACAGGACACGGCAGTTCTTC
size: few; D: .; J: TRBJ2-7; V: TRBV27; CDR3: CASSLSTGNYEQYF; DNA: TGTGCCAGCAGTTTATCAACAGGGAACTACGAGCAGTACTTC
size: once; D: .; J: TRBJ2-2; V: TRBV30; CDR3: CAWSRQGGGELFF; DNA: TGTGCCTGGAGTAGGCAGGGTGGCGGGGAGCTGTTTTTT
size: .; D: .; J: TRBJ2-1; V: TRBV28; CDR3: CASRQSNEQFF; DNA: TGTGCCAGCAGGCAAAGCAATGAGCAGTTCTTC
size: few; D: .; J: TRBJ2-7; V: TRBV28; CDR3: CASKRGEFDEQYF; DNA: TGTGCCAGCAAAAGAGGGGAATTCGACGAGCAGTACTTC
size: large; D: .; J: TRBJ2-1; V: TRBV6-5; CDR3: CASSYHPSSNNEQFF; DNA: TGTGCCAGCAGTTACCACCCTAGCAGCAACAATGAGCAGTTCTTC
size: .; D: TRBD2; J: TRBJ2-1; V: TRBV28; CDR3: CASSQGLAVPSYNEQFF; DNA: TGTGCCAGCAGTCAGGGACTAGCGGTACCCTCCTACAATGAGCAGTTCTTC
size: .; D: TRBD2; J: TRBJ2-7; V: TRBV19; CDR3: CATSGGSRYEQYF; DNA: TGTGCCACCTCTGGCGGGAGTAGGTACGAGCAGTACTTC
size: once; D: .; J: TRBJ1-1; V: TRBV6-5; CDR3: CASSIFRDAEAFF; DNA: TGTGCCAGCAGCATTTTCAGGGACGCTGAAGCTTTCTTT
size: .; D: .; J: TRBJ2-2; V: TRBV25-1; CDR3: CASAEGTGELFF; DNA: TGTGCCAGCGCCGAGGGGACCGGGGAGCTGTTTTTT
size: .; D: .; J: TRBJ2-1; V: TRBV28; CDR3: CASRWGEDEQFF; DNA: TGTGCCAGCAGGTGGGGGGAAGATGAGCAGTTCTTC
size: .; D: TRBD1; J: TRBJ2-3; V: TRBV7-9; CDR3: CAITGGVRDTQYF; DNA: TGTGCCATCACAGGGGGCGTCAGGGATACGCAGTATTTT
size: .; D: .; J: TRBJ2-2; V: TRBV6-1; CDR3: CASSEELAANTGELFF; DNA: TGTGCCAGCAGTGAAGAGTTAGCCGCGAACACCGGGGAGCTGTTTTTT
size: .; D: TRBD2; J: TRBJ2-7; V: TRBV7-9; CDR3: CASSLAGAYEQYF; DNA: TGTGCCAGCAGCCTAGCGGGAGCATACGAGCAGTACTTC
size: few; D: .; J: TRBJ2-7; V: TRBV27; CDR3: CASSHRGGGPVEQYF; DNA: TGTGCCAGCAGCCACCGAGGGGGGGGCCCGGTAGAGCAGTACTTC